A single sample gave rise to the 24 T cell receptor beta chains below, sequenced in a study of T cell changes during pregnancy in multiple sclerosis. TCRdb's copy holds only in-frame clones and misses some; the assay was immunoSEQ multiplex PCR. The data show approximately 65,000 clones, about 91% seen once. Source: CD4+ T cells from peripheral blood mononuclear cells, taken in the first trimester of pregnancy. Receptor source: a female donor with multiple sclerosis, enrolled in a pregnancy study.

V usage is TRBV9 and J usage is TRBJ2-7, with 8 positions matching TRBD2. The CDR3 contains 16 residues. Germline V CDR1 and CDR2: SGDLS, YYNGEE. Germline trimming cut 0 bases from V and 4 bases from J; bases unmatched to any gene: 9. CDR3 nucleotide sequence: TGTGCCAGCAGCGTAGGGGGCGGGGGGACAATTTACGAGCAGTACTTC. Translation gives CASSVGGGGTIYEQYF. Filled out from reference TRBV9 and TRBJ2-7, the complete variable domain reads DSGVTQTPKHLITATGQRVTLRCSPRSGDLSVYWYQQSLDQGLQFLIQYYNGEERAKGNILERFSAQQFPDLHSELNLSSLELGDSALYFCASSVGGGGTIYEQYFGPGTRLTVT.

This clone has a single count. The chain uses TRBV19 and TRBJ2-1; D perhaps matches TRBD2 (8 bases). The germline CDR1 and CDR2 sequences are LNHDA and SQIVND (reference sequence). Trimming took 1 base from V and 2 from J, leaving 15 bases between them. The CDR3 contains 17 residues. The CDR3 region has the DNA TGTGCCAGTAGTATAGCGACAGGGACTAGACCCTACAATGAGCAGTTCTTC. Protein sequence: CASSIATGTRPYNEQFF.

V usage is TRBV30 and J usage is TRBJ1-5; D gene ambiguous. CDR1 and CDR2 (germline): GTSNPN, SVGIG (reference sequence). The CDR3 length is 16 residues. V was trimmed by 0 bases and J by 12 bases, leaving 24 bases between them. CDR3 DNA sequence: TGTGCCTGGAGTGTCAAGGGCGAGGGAGTAGCGTTGATCCAGCATTTT. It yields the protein CAWSVKGEGVALIQHF. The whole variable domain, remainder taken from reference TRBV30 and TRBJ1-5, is SQTIHQWPATLVQPVGSPLSLECTVEGTSNPNLYWYRQAAGRGLQLLFYSVGIGQISSEVPQNLSASRPQDRQFILSSKKLLLSDSGFYLCAWSVKGEGVALIQHFGDGTRLSIL.

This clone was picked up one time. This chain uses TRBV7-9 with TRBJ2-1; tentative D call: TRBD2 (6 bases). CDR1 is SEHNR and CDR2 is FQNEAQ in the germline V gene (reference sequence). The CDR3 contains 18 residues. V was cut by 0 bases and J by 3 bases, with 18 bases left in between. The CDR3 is CASSLAGEAVWGYNEQFF. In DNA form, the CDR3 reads TGTGCCAGCAGCTTAGCAGGGGAGGCTGTATGGGGCTACAATGAGCAGTTCTTC. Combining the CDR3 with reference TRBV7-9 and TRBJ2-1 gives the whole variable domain DTGVSQNPRHKITKRGQNVTFRCDPISEHNRLYWYRQTLGQGPEFLTYFQNEAQLEKSRLLSDRFSAERPKGSFSTLEIQRTEQGDSAMYLCASSLAGEAVWGYNEQFFGPGTRLTVL.

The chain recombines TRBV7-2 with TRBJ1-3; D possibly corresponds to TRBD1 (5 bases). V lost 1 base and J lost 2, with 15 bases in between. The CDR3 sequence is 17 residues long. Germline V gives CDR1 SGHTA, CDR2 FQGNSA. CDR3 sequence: CASSLGSQGGAGNTIYF. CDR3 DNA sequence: TGTGCCAGCAGCTTAGGCTCTCAGGGAGGGGCTGGAAACACCATATATTTT.

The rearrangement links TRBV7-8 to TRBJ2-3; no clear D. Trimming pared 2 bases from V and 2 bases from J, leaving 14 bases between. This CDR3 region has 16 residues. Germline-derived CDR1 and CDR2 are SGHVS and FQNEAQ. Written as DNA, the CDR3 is TGTGCCAGCAGCTTAAAAGATGCCTACCCCACAGATACGCAGTATTTT. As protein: CASSLKDAYPTDTQYF.

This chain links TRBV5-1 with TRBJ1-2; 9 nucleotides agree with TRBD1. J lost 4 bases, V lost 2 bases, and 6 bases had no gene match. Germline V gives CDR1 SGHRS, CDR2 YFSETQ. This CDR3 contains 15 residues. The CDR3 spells CASSLGTGLPYGYTF. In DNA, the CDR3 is TGCGCCAGCAGCTTAGGGACAGGGCTTCCCTATGGCTACACCTTC.

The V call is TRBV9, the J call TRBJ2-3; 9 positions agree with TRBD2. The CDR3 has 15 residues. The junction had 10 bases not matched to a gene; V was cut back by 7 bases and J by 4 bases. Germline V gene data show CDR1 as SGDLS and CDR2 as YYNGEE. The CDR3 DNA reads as TGTGCCAGCGGGGTGGCGGGGGGGAACCCAGATACGCAGTATTTT. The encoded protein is CASGVAGGNPDTQYF.

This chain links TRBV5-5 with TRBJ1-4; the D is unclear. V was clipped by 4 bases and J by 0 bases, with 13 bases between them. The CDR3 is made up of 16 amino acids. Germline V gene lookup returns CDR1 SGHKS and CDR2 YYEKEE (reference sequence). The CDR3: CASSPTSGATNEKLFF. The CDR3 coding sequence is TGTGCCAGCAGCCCGACCTCAGGTGCAACTAATGAAAAACTGTTTTTT.

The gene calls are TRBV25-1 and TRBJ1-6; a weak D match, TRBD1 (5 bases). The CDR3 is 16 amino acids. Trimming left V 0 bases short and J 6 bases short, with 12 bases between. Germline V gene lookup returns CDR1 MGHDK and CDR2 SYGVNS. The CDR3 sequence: CASSEYMGGSNSPLHF. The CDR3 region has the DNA TGTGCCAGCAGTGAATATATGGGGGGGAGTAATTCACCCCTCCACTTT.

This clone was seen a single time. As DNA, the CDR3 is TGCGCCAGCAGTAGCGGGGGGCCCTCCTACAATGAGCAGTTCTTC. The encoded protein is CASSSGGPSYNEQFF. The gene calls are TRBV10-2 and TRBJ2-1; 9 bases align to TRBD2. CDR3 length equals 15 residues. J lost 0 bases, V lost 5 bases, and 2 bases had no gene match. The germline CDR1 and CDR2 sequences are WSHSY and SAAADI.

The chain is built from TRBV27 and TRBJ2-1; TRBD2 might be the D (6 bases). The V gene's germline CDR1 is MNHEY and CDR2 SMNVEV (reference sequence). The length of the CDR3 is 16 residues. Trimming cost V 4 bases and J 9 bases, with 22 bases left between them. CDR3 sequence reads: CASSSLLAAPVGEQFF. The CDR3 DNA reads TGTGCCAGCAGTTCACTTTTAGCGGCCCCGGTCGGTGAGCAGTTCTTC.

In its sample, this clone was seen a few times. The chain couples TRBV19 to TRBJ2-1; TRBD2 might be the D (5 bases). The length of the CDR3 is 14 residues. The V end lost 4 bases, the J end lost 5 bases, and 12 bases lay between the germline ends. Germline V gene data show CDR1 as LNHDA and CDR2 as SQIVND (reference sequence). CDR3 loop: CASSKEAVNNEQFF. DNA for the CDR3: TGTGCCAGTAGTAAGGAGGCCGTAAACAATGAGCAGTTCTTC.

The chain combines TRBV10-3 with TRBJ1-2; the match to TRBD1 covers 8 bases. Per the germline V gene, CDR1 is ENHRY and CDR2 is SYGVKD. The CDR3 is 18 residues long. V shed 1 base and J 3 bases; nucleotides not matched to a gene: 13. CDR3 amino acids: CAISEFGGSRGQDYGYTF. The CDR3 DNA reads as TGTGCCATCAGTGAGTTCGGGGGCTCCAGGGGGCAGGACTATGGCTACACCTTC.

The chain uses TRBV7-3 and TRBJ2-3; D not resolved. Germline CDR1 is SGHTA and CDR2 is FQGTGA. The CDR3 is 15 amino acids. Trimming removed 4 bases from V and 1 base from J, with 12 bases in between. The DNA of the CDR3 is TGTGCCAGCAGCTCAACCCATACAGGCACAGATACGCAGTATTTT. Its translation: CASSSTHTGTDTQYF.

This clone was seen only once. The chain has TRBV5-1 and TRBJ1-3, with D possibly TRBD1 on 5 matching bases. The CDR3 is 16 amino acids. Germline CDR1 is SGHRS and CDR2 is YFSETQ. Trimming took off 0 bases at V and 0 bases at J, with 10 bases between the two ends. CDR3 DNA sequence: TGCGCCAGCAGCTTGGTAGGGGCTCTCTCTGGAAACACCATATATTTT. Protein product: CASSLVGALSGNTIYF.

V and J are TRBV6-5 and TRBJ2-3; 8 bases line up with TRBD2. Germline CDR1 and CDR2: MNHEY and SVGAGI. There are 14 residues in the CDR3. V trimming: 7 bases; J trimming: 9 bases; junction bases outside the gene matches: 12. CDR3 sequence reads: CASIPRGGGRTQYF. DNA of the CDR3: TGTGCCAGCATCCCCCGGGGGGGTGGGAGGACGCAGTATTTT.

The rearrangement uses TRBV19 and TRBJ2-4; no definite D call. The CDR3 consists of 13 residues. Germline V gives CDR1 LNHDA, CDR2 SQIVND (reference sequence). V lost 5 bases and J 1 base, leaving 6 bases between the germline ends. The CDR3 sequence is CASSPGAKNIQYF. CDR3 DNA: TGTGCCAGTAGTCCGGGTGCCAAAAACATTCAGTACTTC.

This chain's CDR3 is CASSRLAGSYNEQFF. CDR3 coding DNA: TGTGCCAGCAGCAGATTAGCGGGTTCCTACAATGAGCAGTTCTTC. The V call is TRBV11-3, the J call TRBJ2-1; TRBD2 matches at 7 bases. The CDR3 sequence is 15 residues long. Germline CDR1 and CDR2: SGHNT and YENEEA. J gave up 1 base and V 5 bases, and 5 bases lay outside the gene matches.

CDR3 bases: TGTGCCAGTAGTCGGGCAGGGAATGGCTACACCTTC. Its translation is CASSRAGNGYTF. The chain joins TRBV19 to TRBJ1-2; a possible D gene is TRBD1 (5 bases). The CDR3 length is 12 residues. CDR1 LNHDA and CDR2 SQIVND come from the germline V gene (reference sequence). V dropped 5 bases and J dropped 6 bases, with 10 bases sitting between them.

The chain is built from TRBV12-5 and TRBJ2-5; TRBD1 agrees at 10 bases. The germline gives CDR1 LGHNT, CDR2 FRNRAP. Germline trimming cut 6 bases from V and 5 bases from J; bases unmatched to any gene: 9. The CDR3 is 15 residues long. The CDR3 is CASGSDRGRSETQYF. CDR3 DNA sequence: TGTGCTAGTGGCTCCGACAGGGGGCGCAGCGAGACCCAGTACTTC.

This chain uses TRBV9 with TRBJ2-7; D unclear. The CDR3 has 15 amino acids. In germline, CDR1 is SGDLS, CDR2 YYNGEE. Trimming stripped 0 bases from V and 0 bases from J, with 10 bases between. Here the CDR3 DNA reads TGTGCCAGCAGCGTAGGTCTTATTAGCTCCTACGAGCAGTACTTC. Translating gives CASSVGLISSYEQYF.

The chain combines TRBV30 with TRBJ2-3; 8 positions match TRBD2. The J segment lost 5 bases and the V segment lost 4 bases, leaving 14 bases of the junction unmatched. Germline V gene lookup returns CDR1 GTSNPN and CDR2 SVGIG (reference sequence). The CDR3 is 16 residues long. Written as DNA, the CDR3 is TGTGCCTGGATCGCGGGGGGCCCCAAGGATCGAGATACGCAGTATTTT. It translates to CAWIAGGPKDRDTQYF.

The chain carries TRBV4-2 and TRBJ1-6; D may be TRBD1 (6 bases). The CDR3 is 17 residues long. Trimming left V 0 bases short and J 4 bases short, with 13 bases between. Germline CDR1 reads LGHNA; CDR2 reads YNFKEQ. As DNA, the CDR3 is TGTGCCAGCAGCCAAGAGTCCCGGACAGATTATAATTCACCCCTCCACTTT. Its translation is CASSQESRTDYNSPLHF.